This record concerns one T cell receptor (beta chain) sequence. The antigen this receptor binds is unknown. Nothing much larger sits one base from this clone, and base qualities are not available. Counted from cysteine to phenylalanine, this CDR3 has 14 amino acids. The read is trimmed to its CDR3 DNA, 42 bases read in frame from base 1. The germline V gene (reference sequence) sets CDR1 to GTSNPN and CDR2 to SVGIG. The V and J ends are trimmed by 2 bases and 2 bases, leaving 9 bases between them. The data were taken from a study of blood T cell repertoires in COVID-19 (dated by TCRdb to between 2020 and 2021). A note on the overall study: Samples from collaborators originated in the United States, Italy and Spain and spanned both the acute and convalescent phases of COVID-19. HLA class I and class II types, where available, came from metadata supplied by the sample provider rather than from assay-based typing. Subjects who had been exposed to COVID-19, were actively infected with it, or had recovered from it provided the deeply sampled blood TCRbeta repertoires that made up the dataset. The repertoires were released in a freely available public database meant as a resource for research on the immune response to SARS-CoV-2. The prospective study material was composed of cDNA or gDNA derived from T cells, B-cell-depleted T cells, or PBMCs. The samples were drawn from two sources: the first 160 participants of the ongoing ImmuneRACE study, and 1,000 to 1,500 subjects contributed by 6 global collaborators. A de-identified subject ID, COVID-19 status, age in years and sex were almost always included in the sample metadata. The research as a whole found: Clinical and demographic metadata were provided uncurated, with the amount varying by source and participant.

TCRbeta CDR3 regions were amplified from genomic DNA using the immunoSEQ Assay, a bias-controlled multiplex PCR. On the authors' methods: Within the assay, amplification of reference gene primers was used to estimate how many nucleated cells each sample contained. To quantify the absolute abundance of each unique TCRbeta CDR3 rearrangement, sequence reads were collapsed and filtered. For each sample, productive Simpson clonality was calculated as the square root of Simpson's diversity index over productive rearrangements. TCRdb retrieved this table from immuneACCESS and kept in-frame rearrangements only. Not all clones are present; in checked studies, unresolved V genes account for under half, and no reason is known for the remainder. That table is the source of V, J and clone size, and D and trimming were worked out from the DNA. Across this sample there are some 100,000 clones, with around 80% seen only once. Approximately 6.7% of the sample lies in the top ten.

Each collaborating institution followed its own protocols to collect whole blood in K2EDTA tubes. For TCRbeta analysis, collaborator samples were shipped as frozen whole blood, as isolated PBMCs, or as DNA extracted from either sample type. The chain links TRBV30 with TRBJ2-2; the D segment cannot be called with confidence. The clonotype was recovered from a man aged 45-60 years with active or convalescent COVID-19. Material: peripheral blood. The nucleotides are TGTGCCTGGAGTACCCAGGCCAACACCGGGGAGCTGTTTTTT. The translation is CAWSTQANTGELFF.